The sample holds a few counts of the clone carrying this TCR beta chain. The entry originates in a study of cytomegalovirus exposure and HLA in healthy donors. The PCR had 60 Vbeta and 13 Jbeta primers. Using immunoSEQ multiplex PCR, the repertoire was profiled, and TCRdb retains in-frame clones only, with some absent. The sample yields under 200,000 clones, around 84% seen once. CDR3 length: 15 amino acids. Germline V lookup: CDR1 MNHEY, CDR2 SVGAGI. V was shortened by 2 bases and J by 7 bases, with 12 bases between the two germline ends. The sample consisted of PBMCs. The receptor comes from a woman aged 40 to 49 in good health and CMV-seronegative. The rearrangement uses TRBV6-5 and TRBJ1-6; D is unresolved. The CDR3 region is CASSYDGVRNSPLHF. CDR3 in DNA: TGTGCCAGCAGTTACGACGGAGTTCGAAATTCACCCCTCCACTTT.